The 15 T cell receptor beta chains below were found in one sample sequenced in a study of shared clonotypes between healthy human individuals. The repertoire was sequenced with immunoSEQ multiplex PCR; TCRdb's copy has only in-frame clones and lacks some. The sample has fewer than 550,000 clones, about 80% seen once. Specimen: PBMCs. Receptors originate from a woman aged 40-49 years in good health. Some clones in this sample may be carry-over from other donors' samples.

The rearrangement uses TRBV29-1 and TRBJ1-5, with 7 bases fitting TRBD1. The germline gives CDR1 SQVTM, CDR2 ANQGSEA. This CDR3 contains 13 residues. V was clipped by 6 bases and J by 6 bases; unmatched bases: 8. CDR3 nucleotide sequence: TGCAGCGTCCAGGGGGGAGCGGGTCAGCCCCAGCATTTT. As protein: CSVQGGAGQPQHF.

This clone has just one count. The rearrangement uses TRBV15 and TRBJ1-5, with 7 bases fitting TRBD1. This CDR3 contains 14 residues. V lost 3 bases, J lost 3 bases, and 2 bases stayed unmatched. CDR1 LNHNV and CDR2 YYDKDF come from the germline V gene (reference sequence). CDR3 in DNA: TGTGCCACCAGCAGGACAGGGAACAATCAGCCCCAGCATTTT. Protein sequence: CATSRTGNNQPQHF.

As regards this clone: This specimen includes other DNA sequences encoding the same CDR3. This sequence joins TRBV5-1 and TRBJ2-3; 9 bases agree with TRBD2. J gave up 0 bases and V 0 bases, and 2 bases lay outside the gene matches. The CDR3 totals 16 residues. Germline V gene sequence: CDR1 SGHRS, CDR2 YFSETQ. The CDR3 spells CASSLALAGSTDTQYF. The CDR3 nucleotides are TGCGCCAGCAGCTTGGCCCTAGCGGGGAGCACAGATACGCAGTATTTT.

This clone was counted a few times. The CDR3 spells CASSLAGSVQPQHF. The CDR3 region has the DNA TGTGCCAGCAGCTTGGCAGGTTCTGTTCAGCCCCAGCATTTT. The genes are TRBV28 and TRBJ1-5; D is ambiguous. The germline gives CDR1 MDHEN, CDR2 SYDVKM. The CDR3 length is 14 residues. Between the trimmed V and J ends, which lost 6 bases and 6 bases, there was a span of 15 bases. The full variable domain, rest sourced from reference TRBV28 and TRBJ1-5, is DVKVTQSSRYLVKRTGEKVFLECVQDMDHENMFWYRQDPGLGLRLIYFSYDVKMKEKGDIPEGYSVSREKKERFSLILESASTNQTSMYLCASSLAGSVQPQHFGDGTRLSIL.

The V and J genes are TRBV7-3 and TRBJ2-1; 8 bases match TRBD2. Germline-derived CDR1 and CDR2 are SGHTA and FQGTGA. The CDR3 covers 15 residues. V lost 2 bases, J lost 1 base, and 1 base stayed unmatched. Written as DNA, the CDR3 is TGTGCCAGCAGCTTAGTAGCGGGGTCCTACAATGAGCAGTTCTTC. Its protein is CASSLVAGSYNEQFF.

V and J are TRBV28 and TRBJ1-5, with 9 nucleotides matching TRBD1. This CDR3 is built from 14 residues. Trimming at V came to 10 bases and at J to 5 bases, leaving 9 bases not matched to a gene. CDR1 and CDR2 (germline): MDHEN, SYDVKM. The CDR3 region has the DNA TGTGCCATCTCCAGACAGGGGGGGTATCAGCCCCAGCATTTT. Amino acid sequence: CAISRQGGYQPQHF.

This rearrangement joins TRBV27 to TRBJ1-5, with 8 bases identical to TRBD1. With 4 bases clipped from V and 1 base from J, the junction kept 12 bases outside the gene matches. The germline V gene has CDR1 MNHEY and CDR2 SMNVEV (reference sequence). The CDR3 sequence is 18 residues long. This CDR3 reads CASSSRTGRGLSNQPQHF. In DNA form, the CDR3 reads TGTGCCAGCAGTTCCCGGACAGGGCGGGGGTTGAGCAATCAGCCCCAGCATTTT.

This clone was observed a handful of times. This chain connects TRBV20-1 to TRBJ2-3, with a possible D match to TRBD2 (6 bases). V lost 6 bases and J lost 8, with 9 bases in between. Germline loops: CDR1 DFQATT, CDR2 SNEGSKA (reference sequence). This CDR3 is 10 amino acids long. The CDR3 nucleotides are TGCAGTGCAAGGCGGGGTACGCAGTATTTT. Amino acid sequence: CSARRGTQYF.

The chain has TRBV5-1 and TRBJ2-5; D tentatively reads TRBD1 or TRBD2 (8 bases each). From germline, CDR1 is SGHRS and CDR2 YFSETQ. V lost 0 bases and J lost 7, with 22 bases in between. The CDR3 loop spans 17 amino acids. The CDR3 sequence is CASSLEGREATGGTQYF. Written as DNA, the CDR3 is TGCGCCAGCAGCTTGGAAGGGCGGGAGGCCACAGGGGGGACCCAGTACTTC. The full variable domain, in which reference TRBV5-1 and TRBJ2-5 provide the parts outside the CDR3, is KAGVTQTPRYLIKTRGQQVTLSCSPISGHRSVSWYQQTPGQGLQFLFEYFSETQRNKGNFPGRFSGRQFSNSRSEMNVSTLELGDSALYLCASSLEGREATGGTQYFGPGTRLLVL.

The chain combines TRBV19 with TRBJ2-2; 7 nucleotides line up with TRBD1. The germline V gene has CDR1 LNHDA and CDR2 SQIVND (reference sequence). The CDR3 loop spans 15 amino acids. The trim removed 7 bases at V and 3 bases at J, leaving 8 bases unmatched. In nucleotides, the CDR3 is TGTGCCAGTAACCCGGACAGGTCTCACACCGGGGAGCTGTTTTTT. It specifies CASNPDRSHTGELFF.

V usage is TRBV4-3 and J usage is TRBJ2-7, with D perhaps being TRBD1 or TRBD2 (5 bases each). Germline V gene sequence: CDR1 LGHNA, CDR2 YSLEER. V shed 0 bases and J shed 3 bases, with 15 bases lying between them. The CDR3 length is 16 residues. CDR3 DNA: TGCGCCAGCAGCCAAGATCGAGGGGCAATATACTACGAGCAGTACTTC. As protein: CASSQDRGAIYYEQYF.

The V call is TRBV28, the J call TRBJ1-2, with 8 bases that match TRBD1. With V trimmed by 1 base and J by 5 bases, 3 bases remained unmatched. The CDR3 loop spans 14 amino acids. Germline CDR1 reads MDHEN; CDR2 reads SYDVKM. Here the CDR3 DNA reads TGTGCCAGCAGTTTATTAGGGACAGGATATGGCTACACCTTC. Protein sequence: CASSLLGTGYGYTF.

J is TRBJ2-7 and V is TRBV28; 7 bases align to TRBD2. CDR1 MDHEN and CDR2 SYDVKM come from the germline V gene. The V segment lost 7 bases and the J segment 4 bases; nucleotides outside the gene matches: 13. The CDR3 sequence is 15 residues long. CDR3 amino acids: CASNPGGTTPYEQYF. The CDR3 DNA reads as TGTGCCAGCAACCCAGGCGGGACTACACCTTACGAGCAGTACTTC.

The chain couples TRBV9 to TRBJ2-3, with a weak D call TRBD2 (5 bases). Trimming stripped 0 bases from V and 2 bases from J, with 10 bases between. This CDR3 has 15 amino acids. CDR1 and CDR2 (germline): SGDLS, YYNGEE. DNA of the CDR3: TGTGCCAGCAGCGTAGGAGCGGCCGTCACAGATACGCAGTATTTT. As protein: CASSVGAAVTDTQYF.

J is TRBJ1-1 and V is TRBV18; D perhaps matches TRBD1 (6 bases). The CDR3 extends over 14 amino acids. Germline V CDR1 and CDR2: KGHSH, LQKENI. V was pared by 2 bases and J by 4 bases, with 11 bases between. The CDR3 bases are TGTGCCAGCTCACCAGGGGGGGCGCGCACTGAAGCTTTCTTT. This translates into CASSPGGARTEAFF.